This T cell receptor beta chain was sequenced during a study of molecular identifiers for immune sequencing clone quantification (dated by TCRdb to 2016 to 2019). For the wider study: For a replicate experiment, the RNA from either around 20,000 or 100,000 naive CD8 T cells was divided into five aliquots, and four of those aliquots went on to sequencing. This methods study benchmarked molecular-identifier clustering-based TCR repertoire sequencing (MIDCIRS) and TCR RNA copy counting, using CD8 T cells to do so. Results and caveats for the whole study, not just this receptor: When barcode sub-clustering was left out, chimeric consensus sequences inflated TCR diversity, with chimeras reaching as high as 47%. About 2.9 recovered TCR RNA copies per cell were obtained by modeling, versus roughly 10 by digital PCR, implying a capture efficiency of roughly 32%. In CMV-specific effector cells, clones with more than 20 RNA copies contained over 98% of molecules, whereas in naive cells such clones contained under 1% of molecules. The naive libraries included spiked-in Jurkat TCR RNA (about nine copies' worth), and this Jurkat TCR RNA is not part of the donor repertoire. Highly expanded clone sizes could be underestimated if identical TCR molecules share a barcode. Spiked-in Jurkat TCR RNA equal to a single cell's worth was reported to be detectable even within 1,100,000 naive CD8 T cells.

Library preparation employed PCR. TCRdb records Illumina HiSeq 4000 as the sequencer. Preparation of bulk TCR libraries followed a previously described approach, with the TCR primers listed in Table S5. Purification of total RNA was performed with the Qiagen AllPrep DNA/RNA kit. Reads from multiple sequencing runs of the same library were pooled before analysis. The paper's processing steps were these. Reads were retained only if an exact TCR constant sequence was present, and the retained reads were trimmed to 150 nt and grouped according to their 12-nt molecular barcodes. Reads inside each barcode group were sub-clustered using a 15% Levenshtein threshold, and a quality-weighted consensus sequence was constructed for each RNA molecule. Non-functional sequences were excluded, and lower-count sequences lying one edit away from another sequence were also excluded. Barcode sub-clusters with fewer than 20% of the maximum read count were removed, based on fitting two negative binomial distributions. TCRdb redid the processing of the public reads, applying fastp at Q25 and MiXCR, and retained in-frame beta chains. Rows with one shared CDR3 protein collapse into an entry with the most common genes and DNA. The V and J calls and clone size come from TCRdb's table, not from the authors' own analysis. This sample lists 20,000 to 25,000 distinct CDR3 sequences; approximately 17% were detected once. The ten largest clones take up 0.99% of the sample.

A distance of 8 bases separates the germline ends of V and J, which lose 3 bases and 2 bases respectively. The CDR3 runs 14 amino acids, cysteine and phenylalanine included. Here the CDR3 DNA is all that survives: 42 bases in frame from base 1. Libraries of naive CD8 T cells were generated from around 20,000 to 1,000,000 sorted cells, with 10%, 30% or 50% of the purified RNA used. Naive CD8 T cells were FACS-sorted as CD8+CD4-CCR7+CD45RA+ on a BD FACSAria II into RLT Plus buffer. More than 8 TCR copies' worth of Jurkat RNA were spiked into roughly 18,000-1,000,000 naive CD8 T cell samples to test detection sensitivity. Enrichment of CD8 T cells was performed with RosetteSep CD8+ T Cell Enrichment Cocktail and Ficoll-Paque, after which ACK red cell lysis was carried out. This clonotype was picked up many times. The antigen it binds to is not known. No much larger clonotype is one base removed from it; base qualities were not supplied.

The rearrangement combines TRBV12-3 or TRBV12-4 with TRBJ2-1; the D match is possibly TRBD1 or TRBD2, with 6 bases aligned in each. This receptor was obtained from a human donor in good health. Some libraries in this study had Jurkat cell RNA spiked in. The material sequenced was naive CD8+ T cells from blood, with Jurkat cell RNA spiked in. The cell subset or site label here, explained by the study, means: FACS-sorted CD8+CD4-CCR7+CD45RA+ naive T cells. CDR3 region: CASSLGGAYNEQFF. At the DNA level, the sequence is TGTGCCAGCAGTTTGGGGGGCGCCTACAATGAGCAGTTCTTC.